This T cell receptor (beta chain) was profiled in a study of T cell repertoires in MIS-A myocarditis (dated by TCRdb to between 2021 and 2024). The QIAamp DNA FFPE kit was used to extract genomic DNA from formalin-fixed paraffin-embedded autopsy tissue. As to this clone: What antigen it recognizes has not been identified. No per-base quality is available; no much larger clone lies one base away.

Amplification of TCRbeta CDR3 regions relied on the immunoSEQ bias-controlled multiplex PCR, followed by high-throughput sequencing. In the authors' own workflow: CDR3 sequences were collapsed and filtered with the immunoSEQ vendor pipeline, and the abundance and frequency of each unique TCRbeta CDR3 were thereby quantified. Dominant CDR3 amino acid sequences were clustered with SARS-CoV-2-specific ImmuneCODE TCRbeta sequences by CD-HIT at a 90% global sequence identity threshold. Clones were classed as hyperexpanded at frequencies of 0.1 to 1 and as large at frequencies of 0.01 to 0.1. The CDR3 amino acid sequences and the V and J gene assignments of the dominant clones were confirmed with MiXCR. The R stringdist package was used to calculate Levenshtein distances between the patient clonotypes and the ImmuneCODE hits. TCRdb holds this immuneACCESS table with in-frame rearrangements only. Some clones are missing; in checked studies, unresolved V genes explain under half, and the rest has no known cause. The V and J calls and clone size come from that table; D and trimming were worked out from the DNA. Across this sample there are over 9,000 clones, with about 83% seen only once. The top ten clones comprise 29% of the sample.

The germline V gene yields MRHNA for CDR1 and SNTAGT for CDR2. V and J are truncated by 5 bases and 0 bases respectively, leaving an intervening sequence of 8 bases. The CDR3 runs 15 residues from the cysteine to the phenylalanine. Only CDR3 DNA is held: 45 bases, read in frame from base 1. The sequence links TRBV6-4 to TRBJ2-6; the D gene lacks a confident call. This sequence originates from a man aged 18 to 30 with fulminant myocarditis from multisystem inflammatory syndrome in adults (MIS-A) after COVID-19. Sequencing was done on a sample of right ventricle heart tissue obtained at autopsy. The cell subset or site label, as the study defines it: cardiac tissue sample (left or right ventricle, interventricular septum, or pericardium). The CDR3 here reads CASSRTSSGANVLTF. Here is the DNA: TGTGCCAGCAGTCGCACAAGCTCTGGGGCCAACGTCCTGACTTTC.